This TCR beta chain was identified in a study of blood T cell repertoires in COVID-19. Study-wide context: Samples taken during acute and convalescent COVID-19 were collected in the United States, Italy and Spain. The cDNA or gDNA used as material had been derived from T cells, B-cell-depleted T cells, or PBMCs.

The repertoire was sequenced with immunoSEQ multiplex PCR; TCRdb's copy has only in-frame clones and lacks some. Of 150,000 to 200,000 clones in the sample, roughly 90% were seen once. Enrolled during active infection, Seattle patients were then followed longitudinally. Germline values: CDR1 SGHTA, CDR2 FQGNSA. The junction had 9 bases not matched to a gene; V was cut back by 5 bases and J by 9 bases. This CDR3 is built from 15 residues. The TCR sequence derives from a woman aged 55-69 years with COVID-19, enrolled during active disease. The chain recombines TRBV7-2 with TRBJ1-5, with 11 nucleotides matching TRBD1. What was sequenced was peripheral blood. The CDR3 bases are TGTGCCAGCAGCCGGGACAGGGGGGAATTCGGGCCCCAGCATTTT. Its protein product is CASSRDRGEFGPQHF.